This TCR beta chain was obtained from a study of regulatory T cells in long-lasting Graves disease. Libraries of TCR beta came from iRepertoire HTBI primers plus Arm-PCR of CDR3 regions. Each CDR3 protein is one row after TCRdb ran MiXCR on the multiplex PCR reads. This repertoire shows roughly 250,000 distinct CDR3 sequences, more than 15% found once; its top ten account for approximately 14%. This CDR3 contains 15 residues. CDR1 and CDR2 from the germline V gene are SEHNR and FQNEAQ (reference sequence). About this clonotype itself: This may be a read error: a much more frequent sequence differs by one nucleotide.

Regarding time point: newly diagnosed GD, antithyroid drugs for less than 3 months. The TCR library was made from RNA that had been extracted from PBMCs in TRIzol. A further study also used this sample, focusing on T cells in Graves' hyperthyroidism and ophthalmopathy.

This sequence joins TRBV7-9 and TRBJ2-3; D may be TRBD1 (6 bases). The J call may not be correct, given that the DNA end is closer to TRBJ2-1. The sequence came from a woman aged 25 to 39 with Graves disease. This specimen was peripheral blood mononuclear cells (PBMCs), taken at new diagnosis, from a patient treated with antithyroid drugs. The chain's CDR3 is CASSSVGGFLARQFF. The CDR3 DNA reads TGTGCCAGCAGCTCCGTAGGGGGATTTCTAGCCCGGCAGTTCTTC.